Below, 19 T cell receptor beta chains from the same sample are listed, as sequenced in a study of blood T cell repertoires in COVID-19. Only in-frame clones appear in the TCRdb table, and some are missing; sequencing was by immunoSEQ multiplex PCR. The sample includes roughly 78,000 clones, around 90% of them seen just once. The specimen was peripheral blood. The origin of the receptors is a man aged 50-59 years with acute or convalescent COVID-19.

The CDR3 loop reads CASARITEAFF. The CDR3 DNA is TGTGCCAGCGCGCGTATCACTGAAGCTTTCTTT. The rearrangement uses TRBV28 and TRBJ1-1; D uncertain. CDR3 length equals 11 residues. Trimming removed 8 bases at V and 4 bases at J, with 8 bases between. Germline CDR1 is MDHEN and CDR2 is SYDVKM.

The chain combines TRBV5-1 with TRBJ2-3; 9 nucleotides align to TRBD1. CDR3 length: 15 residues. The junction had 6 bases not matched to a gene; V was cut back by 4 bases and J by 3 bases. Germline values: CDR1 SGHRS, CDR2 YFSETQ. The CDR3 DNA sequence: TGCGCCAGCAGCCCGGGACAGGGTAGGACAGATACGCAGTATTTT. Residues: CASSPGQGRTDTQYF.

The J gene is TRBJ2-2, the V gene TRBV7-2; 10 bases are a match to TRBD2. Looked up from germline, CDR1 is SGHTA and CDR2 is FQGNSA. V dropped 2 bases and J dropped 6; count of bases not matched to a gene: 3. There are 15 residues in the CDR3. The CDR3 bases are TGTGCCAGCAGCTTAAGGAGCGGGGGGGCCGGGGAGCTGTTTTTT. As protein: CASSLRSGGAGELFF.

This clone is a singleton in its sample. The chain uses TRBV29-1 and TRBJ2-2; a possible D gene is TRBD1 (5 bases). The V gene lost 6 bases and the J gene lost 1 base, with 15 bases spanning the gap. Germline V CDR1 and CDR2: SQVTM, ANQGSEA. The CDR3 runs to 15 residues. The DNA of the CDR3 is TGCAGCGTCAAAACCAGGGAAATGAACACCGGGGAGCTGTTTTTT. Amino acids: CSVKTREMNTGELFF.

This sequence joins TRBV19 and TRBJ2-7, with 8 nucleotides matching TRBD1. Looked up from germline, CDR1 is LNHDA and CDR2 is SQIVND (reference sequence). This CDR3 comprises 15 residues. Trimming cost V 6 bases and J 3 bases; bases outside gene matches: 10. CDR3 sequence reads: CASSDWTGSGYEQYF. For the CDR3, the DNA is TGTGCCAGTAGCGATTGGACAGGGAGCGGCTACGAGCAGTACTTC.

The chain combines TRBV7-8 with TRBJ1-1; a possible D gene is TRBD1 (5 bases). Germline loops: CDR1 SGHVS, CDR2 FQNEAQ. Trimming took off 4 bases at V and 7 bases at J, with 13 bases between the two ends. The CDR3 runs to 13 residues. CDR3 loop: CASSSRRQLEAFF. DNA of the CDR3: TGTGCCAGCAGCTCCCGGAGACAGCTTGAAGCTTTCTTT.

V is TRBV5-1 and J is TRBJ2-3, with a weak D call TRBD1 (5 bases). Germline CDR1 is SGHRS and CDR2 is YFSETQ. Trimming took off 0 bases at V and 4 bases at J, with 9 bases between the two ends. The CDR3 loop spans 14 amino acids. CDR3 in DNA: TGCGCCAGCAGCTTGGAGGCAGGGCCAGATACGCAGTATTTT. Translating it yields CASSLEAGPDTQYF.

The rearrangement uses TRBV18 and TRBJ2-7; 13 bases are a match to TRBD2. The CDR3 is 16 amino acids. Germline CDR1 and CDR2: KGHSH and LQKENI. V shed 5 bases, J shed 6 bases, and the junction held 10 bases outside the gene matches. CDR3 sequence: CASSETSGGLTGEQYF. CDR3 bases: TGTGCCAGCTCAGAGACTAGCGGGGGGTTAACAGGCGAGCAGTACTTC.

CDR3 DNA sequence: TGCGCCAGCAGCTTGGGACAGGGGAGTCAAGAGACCCAGTACTTC. Amino acid sequence: CASSLGQGSQETQYF. This chain connects TRBV5-1 to TRBJ2-5, with TRBD1 identical over 8 bases. The CDR3 extends over 15 amino acids. Germline V gene lookup returns CDR1 SGHRS and CDR2 YFSETQ. V shed 0 bases and J 2 bases; nucleotides not matched to a gene: 3.

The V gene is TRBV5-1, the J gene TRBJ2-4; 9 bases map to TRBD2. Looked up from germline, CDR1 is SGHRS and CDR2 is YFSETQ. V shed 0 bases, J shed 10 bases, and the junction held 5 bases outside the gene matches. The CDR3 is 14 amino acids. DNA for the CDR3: TGCGCCAGCAGCTTGGGACTAGCGGAAAGAATTCAGTACTTC. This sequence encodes CASSLGLAERIQYF.

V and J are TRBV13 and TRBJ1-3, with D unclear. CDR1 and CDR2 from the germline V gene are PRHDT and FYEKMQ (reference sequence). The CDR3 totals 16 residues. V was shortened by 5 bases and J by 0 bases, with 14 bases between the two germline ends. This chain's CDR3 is CASSARPPGSGNTIYF. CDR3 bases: TGTGCCAGCAGCGCCCGTCCGCCAGGCTCTGGAAACACCATATATTTT.

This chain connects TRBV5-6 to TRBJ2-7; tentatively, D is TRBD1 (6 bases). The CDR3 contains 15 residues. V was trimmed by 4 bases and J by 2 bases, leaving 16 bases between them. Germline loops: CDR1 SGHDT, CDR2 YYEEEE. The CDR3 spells CASSLQGHSTYEQYF. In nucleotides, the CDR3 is TGTGCCAGCAGCCTCCAGGGGCACTCGACCTACGAGCAGTACTTC.

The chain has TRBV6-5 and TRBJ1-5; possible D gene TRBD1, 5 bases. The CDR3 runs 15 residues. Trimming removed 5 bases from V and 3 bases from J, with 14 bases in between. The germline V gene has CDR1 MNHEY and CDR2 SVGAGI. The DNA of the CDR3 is TGTGCCAGCAGTCGTGTCCAGGGCAACAATCAGCCCCAGCATTTT. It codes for CASSRVQGNNQPQHF.

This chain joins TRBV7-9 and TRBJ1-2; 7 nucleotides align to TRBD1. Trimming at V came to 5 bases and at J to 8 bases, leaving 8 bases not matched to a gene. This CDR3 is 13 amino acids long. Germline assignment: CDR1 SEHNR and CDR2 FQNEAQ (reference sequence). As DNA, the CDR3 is TGTGCCAGCAGCGAAACAGGGGCGGGCGGCTACACCTTC. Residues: CASSETGAGGYTF.

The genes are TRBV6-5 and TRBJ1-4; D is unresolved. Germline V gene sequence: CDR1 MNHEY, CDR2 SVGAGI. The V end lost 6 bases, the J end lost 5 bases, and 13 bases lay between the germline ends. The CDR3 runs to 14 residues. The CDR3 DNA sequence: TGTGCCAGCAGCCAACTCGCCCGCAATGAAAAACTGTTTTTT. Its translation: CASSQLARNEKLFF.

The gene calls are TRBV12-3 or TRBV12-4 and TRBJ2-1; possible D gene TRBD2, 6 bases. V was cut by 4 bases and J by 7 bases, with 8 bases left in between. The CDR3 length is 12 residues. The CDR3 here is CASSSGLNEQFF. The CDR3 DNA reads TGTGCCAGCAGTTCGGGACTTAATGAGCAGTTCTTC.

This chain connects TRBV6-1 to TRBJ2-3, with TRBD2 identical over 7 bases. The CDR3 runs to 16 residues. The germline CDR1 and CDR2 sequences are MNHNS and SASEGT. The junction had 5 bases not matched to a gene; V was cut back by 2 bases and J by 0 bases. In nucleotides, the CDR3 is TGTGCCAGCAGTGAATACCGGGACTATAGCACAGATACGCAGTATTTT. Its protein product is CASSEYRDYSTDTQYF.

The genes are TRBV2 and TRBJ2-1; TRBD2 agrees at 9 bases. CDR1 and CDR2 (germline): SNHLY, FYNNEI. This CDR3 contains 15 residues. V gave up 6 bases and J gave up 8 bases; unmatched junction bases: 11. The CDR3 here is CASSPRAGGPYEQFF. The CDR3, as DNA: TGTGCCAGCAGCCCACGGGCGGGGGGGCCTTATGAGCAGTTCTTC.

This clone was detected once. In DNA form, the CDR3 reads TGTGCCAGCAGCTCCGGACAGAACGCAGATACGCAGTATTTT. It translates to CASSSGQNADTQYF. The rearrangement joins TRBV5-5 to TRBJ2-3, with D possibly matching TRBD1 (6 bases). This CDR3 is 14 amino acids long. CDR1 is SGHKS, CDR2 YYEKEE, per germline (reference sequence). V was shortened by 3 bases and J by 4 bases, with 12 bases between the two germline ends. The full variable domain, in which reference TRBV5-5 and TRBJ2-3 provide the parts outside the CDR3, is DAGVTQSPTHLIKTRGQQVTLRCSPISGHKSVSWYQQVLGQGPQFIFQYYEKEERGRGNFPDRFSARQFPNYSSELNVNALLLGDSALYLCASSSGQNADTQYFGPGTRLTVL.